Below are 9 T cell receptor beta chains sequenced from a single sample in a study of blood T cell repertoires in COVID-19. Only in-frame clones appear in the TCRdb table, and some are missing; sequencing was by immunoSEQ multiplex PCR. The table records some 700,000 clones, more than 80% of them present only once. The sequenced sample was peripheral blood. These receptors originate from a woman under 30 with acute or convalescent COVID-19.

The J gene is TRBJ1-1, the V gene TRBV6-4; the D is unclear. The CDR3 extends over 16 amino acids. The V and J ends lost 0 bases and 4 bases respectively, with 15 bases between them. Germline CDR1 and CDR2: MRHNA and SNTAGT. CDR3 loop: CASSDSYQSLATEAFF. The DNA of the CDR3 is TGTGCCAGCAGTGACTCGTATCAGTCCTTGGCCACTGAAGCTTTCTTT.

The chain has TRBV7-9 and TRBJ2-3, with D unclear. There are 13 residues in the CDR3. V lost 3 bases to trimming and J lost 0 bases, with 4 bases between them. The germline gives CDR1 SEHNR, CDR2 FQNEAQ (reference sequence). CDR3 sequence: CASSFPSTDTQYF. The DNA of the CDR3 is TGTGCCAGCAGCTTCCCGAGCACAGATACGCAGTATTTT.

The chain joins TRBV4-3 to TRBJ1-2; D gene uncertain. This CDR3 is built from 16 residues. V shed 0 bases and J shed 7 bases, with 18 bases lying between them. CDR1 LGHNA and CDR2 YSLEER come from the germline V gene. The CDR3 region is CASSQEGGLGSGGYTF. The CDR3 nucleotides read TGCGCCAGCAGCCAAGAGGGCGGACTAGGCTCGGGTGGCTACACCTTC.

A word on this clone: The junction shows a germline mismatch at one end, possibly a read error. The CDR3 DNA sequence: TGTGCCAGCAGTCACTCCGGGACAGGGTATCGAAGCACTGAAGCTTTCTTT. Its protein product is CASSHSGTGYRSTEAFF. The genes are TRBV6-2 or TRBV6-3 and TRBJ1-1, with 9 bases lining up with TRBD1. CDR3 length: 17 amino acids. Germline lookup yields CDR1 MNHEY and CDR2 SVGEGT.

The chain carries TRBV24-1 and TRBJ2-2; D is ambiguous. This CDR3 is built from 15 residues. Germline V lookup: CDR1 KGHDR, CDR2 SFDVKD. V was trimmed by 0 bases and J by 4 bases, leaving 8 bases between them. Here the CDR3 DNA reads TGTGCCACCAGTGATTTGAACAGACGCACCGGGGAGCTGTTTTTT. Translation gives CATSDLNRRTGELFF.

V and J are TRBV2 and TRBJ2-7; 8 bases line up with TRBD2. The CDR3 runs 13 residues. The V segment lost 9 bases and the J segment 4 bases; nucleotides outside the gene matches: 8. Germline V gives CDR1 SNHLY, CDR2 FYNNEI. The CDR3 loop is CARSSGRGYEQYF. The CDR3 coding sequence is TGTGCCAGGTCCTCCGGGAGGGGGTACGAGCAGTACTTC.

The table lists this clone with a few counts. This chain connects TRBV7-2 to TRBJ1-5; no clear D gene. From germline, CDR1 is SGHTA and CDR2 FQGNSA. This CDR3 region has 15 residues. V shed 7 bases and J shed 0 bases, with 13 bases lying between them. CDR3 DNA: TGTGCCAGCACCCGTGAATTCTATAGCAATCAGCCCCAGCATTTT. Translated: CASTREFYSNQPQHF.

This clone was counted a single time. CDR3 amino acids: CASSSSGTGIYGYTF. The CDR3 DNA follows: TGTGCCAGCAGTTCCTCCGGGACAGGGATCTATGGCTACACCTTC. The genes are TRBV27 and TRBJ1-2; 9 bases map to TRBD1. The CDR3 is 15 residues long. CDR1 and CDR2 (germline): MNHEY, SMNVEV (reference sequence). V lost 4 bases and J lost 4; bases outside the gene matches: 7.

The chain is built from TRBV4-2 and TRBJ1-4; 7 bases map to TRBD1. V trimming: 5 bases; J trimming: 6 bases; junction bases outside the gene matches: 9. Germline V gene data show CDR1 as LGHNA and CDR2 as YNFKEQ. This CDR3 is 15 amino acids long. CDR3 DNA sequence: TGTGCCAGCAGCGGAAAGACAGGGAAGTATGAAAAACTGTTTTTT. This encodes CASSGKTGKYEKLFF.